The 15 T cell receptor beta chains presented below share a single source sample, sequenced in a study of blood T cell repertoires in COVID-19. TCRdb keeps only in-frame clones here, not all; method: immunoSEQ multiplex PCR. The repertoire holds roughly 75,000 clones, 65% to 90% seen once, with 9.6% in the top ten. The specimen sequenced was peripheral blood. Receptors were obtained from a man in his fifties or sixties with COVID-19, enrolled during active disease.

The genes are TRBV19 and TRBJ2-7; D may be TRBD2 (5 bases). Germline V gene lookup returns CDR1 LNHDA and CDR2 SQIVND (reference sequence). The CDR3 covers 13 residues. V lost 5 bases and J lost 0, with 8 bases in between. CDR3 sequence reads: CASSEGSSYEQYF. For the CDR3, the DNA is TGTGCCAGTAGTGAGGGCAGCTCCTACGAGCAGTACTTC.

This clone has just one count. V usage is TRBV7-3 and J usage is TRBJ2-3; 7 bases map to TRBD2. This CDR3 is 11 amino acids long. Looked up from germline, CDR1 is SGHTA and CDR2 is FQGTGA. Unmatched junction bases numbered 5, after V lost 6 bases and J lost 11 bases. CDR3: CASRGGTRQYF. As DNA, the CDR3 is TGTGCCAGCAGGGGGGGGACCAGGCAGTATTTT.

The rearrangement joins TRBV28 to TRBJ1-5, with 8 bases lining up with TRBD1. Per germline, CDR1 MDHEN and CDR2 SYDVKM. This CDR3 region has 15 residues. After removal of 5 bases from V and 5 bases from J, the junction contained 8 bases not matched to a gene. In DNA, the CDR3 is TGTGCCAGCAGTAGAGGGACAGGAAGAGATCAGCCCCAGCATTTT. It translates to CASSRGTGRDQPQHF.

This chain uses TRBV11-2 with TRBJ2-1; TRBD2 agrees at 8 bases. CDR3 length equals 17 residues. With V trimmed by 1 base and J by 4 bases, 9 bases remained unmatched. Germline CDR1 reads SGHAT; CDR2 reads FQNNGV. CDR3 loop: CASSLVDSGDFYNEQFF. The DNA for the CDR3 is TGTGCCAGCAGCTTAGTCGATAGCGGGGACTTTTACAATGAGCAGTTCTTC.

The V gene is TRBV12-3 or TRBV12-4, the J gene TRBJ1-2; possible D gene TRBD1, 6 bases. The length of the CDR3 is 13 residues. The V end was cut by 6 bases, the J end by 4 bases, with 12 bases between. CDR3 bases: TGTGCCAGCAGGATACAGGGAACCTATGGCTACACCTTC. Its protein product is CASRIQGTYGYTF.

The table lists this clone with a count of one. The rearrangement uses TRBV6-4 and TRBJ2-4; D perhaps matches TRBD2 (6 bases). Trimming took 2 bases from V and 3 from J, leaving 20 bases between them. CDR1 and CDR2 from the germline V gene are MRHNA and SNTAGT. This CDR3 region has 18 residues. This CDR3 is CASSDPRTTLRGKNIQYF. The CDR3 nucleotides are TGTGCCAGCAGTGACCCCCGTACTACGTTGCGGGGCAAAAACATTCAGTACTTC.

This clone came up once. The chain employs TRBV29-1 and TRBJ2-7; TRBD2 matches at 13 bases. Losses at the gene ends were 2 bases for V and 2 bases for J; bases not matched to a gene: 6. This CDR3 has 16 amino acids. CDR1 is SQVTM and CDR2 is ANQGSEA in the germline V gene. The CDR3 sequence: CSVETITSGRAYEQYF. CDR3 nucleotides: TGCAGCGTTGAAACCATTACTAGCGGGAGGGCCTACGAGCAGTACTTC.

In its sample, this clone was seen once. The chain has TRBV29-1 and TRBJ2-7, with 8 bases aligning to TRBD1. Germline CDR1 is SQVTM and CDR2 is ANQGSEA. The CDR3 totals 12 residues. J lost 5 bases, V lost 8 bases, and 8 bases had no gene match. CDR3 protein: CSIRQGTHEQYF. As DNA, the CDR3 is TGCAGCATACGACAGGGGACGCACGAGCAGTACTTC.

The rearrangement links TRBV6-2 or TRBV6-3 to TRBJ2-2, with TRBD1 matching 8 bases. Per the germline V gene, CDR1 is MNHEY and CDR2 is SVGEGT. V lost 2 bases, J lost 5 bases, and 13 bases stayed unmatched. The CDR3 totals 18 residues. The CDR3, as DNA: TGTGCCAGCAGTTACGCGGGACAGGCCTCGAGAGGTACCGGGGAGCTGTTTTTT. Its protein is CASSYAGQASRGTGELFF.

J is TRBJ1-3 and V is TRBV11-2, with 7 bases fitting TRBD1. The CDR3 runs to 16 residues. V shed 5 bases and J 0 bases; nucleotides not matched to a gene: 7. CDR1 is SGHAT, CDR2 FQNNGV, per germline. CDR3 coding DNA: TGTGCCAGCAGCCTCGACAGGGCCTACTCTGGAAACACCATATATTTT. This sequence encodes CASSLDRAYSGNTIYF.

The chain joins TRBV19 to TRBJ2-3, with 14 bases fitting TRBD2. The ends lost 4 bases at V and 1 base at J; junction bases unmatched: 1. CDR3 size: 16 residues. Looked up from germline, CDR1 is LNHDA and CDR2 is SQIVND (reference sequence). This CDR3 is CASSTGLAGGTDTQYF. CDR3 in DNA: TGTGCCAGTAGTACGGGACTAGCGGGAGGCACAGATACGCAGTATTTT. Supplemented by reference TRBV19 and TRBJ2-3, the full variable domain reads DGGITQSPKYLFRKEGQNVTLSCEQNLNHDAMYWYRQDPGQGLRLIYYSQIVNDFQKGDIAEGYSVSREKKESFPLTVTSAQKNPTAFYLCASSTGLAGGTDTQYFGPGTRLTVL.

Concerning this clone: Being one base from a much bigger clone, this may be a read error. This rearrangement joins TRBV4-1 to TRBJ1-2, with 12 nucleotides matching TRBD1. Germline CDR1 MGHRA, CDR2 YSYEKL. The CDR3 sequence is 15 residues long. V lost 1 base, J lost 12 bases, and 9 bases stayed unmatched. CDR3 residues: CASSQVGTGGSGHTF. CDR3 nucleotide sequence: TGCGCCAGCAGCCAAGTGGGGACAGGGGGCAGCGGCCACACCTTC.

The table lists this clone with a few counts. The rearrangement joins TRBV11-2 to TRBJ2-5; a weak D match, TRBD1 (6 bases). Trimming removed 1 base from V and 4 bases from J, with 10 bases in between. This CDR3 contains 14 residues. Germline V gene lookup returns CDR1 SGHAT and CDR2 FQNNGV. CDR3 DNA: TGTGCCAGCAGCTTAGTGGGGGCTGGAGAGACCCAGTACTTC. Its protein is CASSLVGAGETQYF.

V usage is TRBV6-1 and J usage is TRBJ2-1; 9 bases line up with TRBD2. Germline assignment: CDR1 MNHNS and CDR2 SASEGT. After removal of 4 bases from V and 7 bases from J, the junction contained 11 bases not matched to a gene. The CDR3 has 16 amino acids. CDR3 residues: CASSVDSGSLLNEQFF. In DNA form, the CDR3 reads TGTGCCAGCAGTGTTGATAGCGGGAGCCTATTGAATGAGCAGTTCTTC.

This clone appeared once. The chain carries TRBV5-4 and TRBJ2-3, with 12 bases identical to TRBD2. The CDR3 contains 19 residues. Trimming cost V 0 bases and J 1 base; bases outside gene matches: 9. Germline CDR1 reads SGHNT; CDR2 reads YYREEE (reference sequence). CDR3 amino acids: CASSLVRLAGGPGTDTQYF. The CDR3 DNA follows: TGTGCCAGCAGCTTGGTGAGGCTAGCGGGAGGGCCGGGCACAGATACGCAGTATTTT.